The clone carrying this TCR beta chain was observed a few times. Its antigen is as yet unknown. The entry originates in a study of T cells in Graves' hyperthyroidism and ophthalmopathy. Study overall: Peripheral blood was taken when the disease was first diagnosed, before any treatment began.

Exclusion followed for patients with uncontrolled infection, other autoimmune disease, pregnancy or lactation. Thyroid ultrasound and orbital computed tomography, with clinical symptoms and serum thyroxine and TRAb, informed diagnoses. General study points: Blood also showed most of the thyroid clonotypes that were expanded above 0.001.

Authors of the study amplified TCR beta CDR3 regions from RNA transcripts. The TCR CDR3 first-round RT-PCR relied on the HTBI primer set. One entry per CDR3 protein, called by TCRdb with MiXCR from the multiplex PCR reads. Of around 340,000 distinct CDR3 sequences listed, 21% were seen once; the top ten hold around 48%. The CDR3 length is 13 residues. Germline V gene lookup returns CDR1 MNHNS and CDR2 SASEGT. V trimming: 10 bases; J trimming: 7 bases; junction bases outside the gene matches: 7. The sample taken for sequencing was blood. V is TRBV6-1 and J is TRBJ1-6; 7 bases map to TRBD1. The clonotype originates from a woman aged 50 to 65 with Graves' hyperthyroidism. The CDR3 loop is CATRQGPNSPLHF. The CDR3 DNA follows: TGTGCCACCAGACAGGGCCCAAATTCACCCCTCCACTTT.